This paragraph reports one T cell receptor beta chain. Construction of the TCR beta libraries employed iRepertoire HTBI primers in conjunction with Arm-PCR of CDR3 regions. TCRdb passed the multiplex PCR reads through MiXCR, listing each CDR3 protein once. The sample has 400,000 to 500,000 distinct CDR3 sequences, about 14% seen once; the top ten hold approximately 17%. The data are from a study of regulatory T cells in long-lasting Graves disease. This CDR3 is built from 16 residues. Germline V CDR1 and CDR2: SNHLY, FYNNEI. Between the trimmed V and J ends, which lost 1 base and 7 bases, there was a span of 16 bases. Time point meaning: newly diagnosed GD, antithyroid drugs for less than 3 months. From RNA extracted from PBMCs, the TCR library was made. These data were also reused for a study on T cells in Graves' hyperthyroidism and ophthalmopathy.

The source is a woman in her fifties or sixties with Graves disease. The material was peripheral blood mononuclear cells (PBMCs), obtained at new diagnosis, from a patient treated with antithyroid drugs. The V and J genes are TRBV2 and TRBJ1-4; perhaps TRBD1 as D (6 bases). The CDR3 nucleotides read TGTGCCAGCAGTGAAGTACCGGGACCCAGGGGTGAAAAACTGTTTTTT. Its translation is CASSEVPGPRGEKLFF.